The source of this T cell receptor beta chain is a study of shared clonotypes between healthy human individuals. From germline, CDR1 is SNHLY and CDR2 FYNNEI. V was shortened by 4 bases and J by 4 bases, with 7 bases between the two germline ends. The CDR3 is 13 amino acids. In replicate PCRs of sorted subsets, roughly 200 ng DNA, approximately 30,000 T cell genomes, was used. Generated by immunoSEQ multiplex PCR, the TCRdb table keeps only in-frame clones and is missing some. Of 1,400,000 or so clones listed, around 98.5% are singletons. Within Nashville, Tennessee resided all donors, each a Caucasian adult. Turning to this clone: Additional DNA sequences in this sample encode the identical CDR3.

Sequencing input: naive CD4+ T cells sorted from blood. Subset specified: CD45RA+ positively selected. The receptor comes from a man aged 25 to 45 in good health. The chain uses TRBV2 and TRBJ2-2; no definite D call. CDR3 in DNA: TGTGCCAGCAGTGTGGTCGGCACCGGGGAGCTGTTTTTT. Translation gives CASSVVGTGELFF.